Below, 14 T cell receptor beta chains from the same sample are listed, as sequenced in a study of T cell changes during pregnancy in multiple sclerosis. The repertoire was sequenced with immunoSEQ multiplex PCR; TCRdb's copy has only in-frame clones and lacks some. This table holds 30,000 to 50,000 clones, approximately 90% found once. Sequences were derived from CD4+ T cells from peripheral blood mononuclear cells, sampled in the first trimester of pregnancy. Every receptor here comes from a female donor in good health, enrolled as a control in a pregnancy study.

This clone showed up just once. This chain joins TRBV7-6 and TRBJ1-1, with 10 positions matching TRBD1. Germline values: CDR1 SGHVS, CDR2 FNYEAQ. The J segment lost 11 bases and the V segment lost 7 bases, leaving 10 bases of the junction unmatched. The CDR3 is 13 residues long. Written as DNA, the CDR3 is TGTGCCAGCACCCCGACAGGGGGCGGGGGGGCTTTCTTT. Amino acids: CASTPTGGGGAFF.

The rearrangement links TRBV6-5 to TRBJ1-2; D may be TRBD1 (5 bases). CDR1 and CDR2 (germline): MNHEY, SVGAGI. The V end was cut by 4 bases, the J end by 2 bases, with 14 bases between. The CDR3 covers 15 residues. DNA of the CDR3: TGTGCCAGCAGTTCCCCGGGACGGGGGAACTATGGCTACACCTTC. Encoded protein: CASSSPGRGNYGYTF.

CDR3 DNA: TGCGCCAGCAGCCAAGGGGTAAGGGGGAACGAGCAGTACTTC. Translated: CASSQGVRGNEQYF. The V gene is TRBV4-1, the J gene TRBJ2-7; D possibly corresponds to TRBD1 (6 bases). The CDR3 totals 14 residues. Per germline, CDR1 MGHRA and CDR2 YSYEKL. Trimming pared 1 base from V and 5 bases from J, leaving 12 bases between.

The chain carries TRBV21-1 and TRBJ1-2; the table's D call, TRBD1, was not checked against the DNA. TRBV21-1 is a known pseudogene. This CDR3 region has 13 residues. As DNA, the CDR3 is TGTGCCAGCAGCAAATCCCAGGGACAAGGCTACACCTTC. It translates to CASSKSQGQGYTF.

The chain links TRBV6-1 to TRBJ1-1; a weak D match, TRBD1 (6 bases). The germline V gene has CDR1 MNHNS and CDR2 SASEGT. This CDR3 has 14 amino acids. Trimming took off 6 bases at V and 1 base at J, with 12 bases between the two ends. The CDR3 DNA reads TGTGCCAGCAGGAAACCGGGACAGAACACTGAAGCTTTCTTT. Translated, it gives CASRKPGQNTEAFF.

The V and J genes are TRBV7-9 and TRBJ1-1, with a weak D call TRBD1 (5 bases). The CDR3 totals 14 residues. V was cut by 1 base and J by 5 bases, with 11 bases left in between. Per germline, CDR1 SEHNR and CDR2 FQNEAQ (reference sequence). DNA of the CDR3: TGTGCCAGCAGCTTAGGAGGGGCGGGGACTGAAGCTTTCTTT. Residues: CASSLGGAGTEAFF.

CDR3 DNA sequence: TGCGCCAGCAGCTTGGAAAGGGGACTACGGCACAATGAGCAGTTCTTC. Amino acid sequence: CASSLERGLRHNEQFF. The V call is TRBV5-1, the J call TRBJ2-1; 7 bases are shared with TRBD2. Germline values: CDR1 SGHRS, CDR2 YFSETQ. Trimming took 0 bases from V and 5 from J; bases not matched to a gene: 8. CDR3 size: 16 residues.

J is TRBJ2-5 and V is TRBV28, with a weak D call TRBD2 (7 bases). The CDR3 is 14 amino acids. The V and J ends lost 2 bases and 4 bases respectively, with 11 bases between them. Germline V CDR1 and CDR2: MDHEN, SYDVKM. The CDR3 region has the DNA TGTGCCAGCAGTTTACAGGGAGGGGGAGAGACCCAGTACTTC. Protein sequence: CASSLQGGGETQYF.

The chain recombines TRBV30 with TRBJ2-1, with D unresolved. This CDR3 is built from 14 residues. V lost 2 bases, J lost 6 bases, and 14 bases lay in between. CDR1 and CDR2 from the germline V gene are GTSNPN and SVGIG (reference sequence). The CDR3 nucleotides read TGTGCCTGGAGTCCACGCACTACTCGCAATGAGCAGTTCTTC. Translation gives CAWSPRTTRNEQFF.

In this sample, this clone turned up a few times. This chain links TRBV4-3 with TRBJ1-1, with 8 bases lining up with TRBD1. Germline trimming cut 4 bases from V and 6 bases from J; bases unmatched to any gene: 7. This CDR3 is built from 14 residues. Germline V gene sequence: CDR1 LGHNA, CDR2 YSLEER. The DNA of the CDR3 is TGCGCCAGCAGCCTAAAACAGGGGGGATCTGAAGCTTTCTTT. It is translated as CASSLKQGGSEAFF.

V gene TRBV30 combines with J gene TRBJ1-1, with 7 nucleotides matching TRBD1. Losses at the gene ends were 1 base for V and 1 base for J; bases not matched to a gene: 6. This CDR3 has 15 amino acids. CDR1 is GTSNPN, CDR2 SVGIG, per germline (reference sequence). The CDR3 DNA follows: TGTGCCTGGAGTGGTACAACAGGGGCGAACACTGAAGCTTTCTTT. Translated: CAWSGTTGANTEAFF.

This clone was counted between two and nine times. This chain joins TRBV4-3 and TRBJ2-4, with TRBD1 as a possible D gene (6 bases). From germline, CDR1 is LGHNA and CDR2 YSLEER. The CDR3 has 16 residues. The ends were cut back, 0 bases at V and 4 bases at J, with 13 bases in the middle. The CDR3 loop reads CASSQERGDTKNIQYF. In DNA, the CDR3 is TGCGCCAGCAGCCAAGAAAGAGGGGACACGAAAAACATTCAGTACTTC.

V usage is TRBV30 and J usage is TRBJ2-4, with no clear D. Deletions cut 4 bases from V and 7 bases from J, with 11 bases between. There are 12 residues in the CDR3. Germline-derived CDR1 and CDR2 are GTSNPN and SVGIG (reference sequence). In nucleotides, the CDR3 is TGTGCCTGGACCCCTCTCTCGAACATTCAGTACTTC. Translating gives CAWTPLSNIQYF.

The chain carries TRBV5-6 and TRBJ1-4; D remains unclear. V lost 2 bases to trimming and J lost 0 bases, with 11 bases between them. The V gene's germline CDR1 is SGHDT and CDR2 YYEEEE. This CDR3 comprises 16 residues. For the CDR3, the DNA is TGTGCCAGCAGCTTAAGTGGGAGTGCAACTAATGAAAAACTGTTTTTT. This codes for CASSLSGSATNEKLFF.